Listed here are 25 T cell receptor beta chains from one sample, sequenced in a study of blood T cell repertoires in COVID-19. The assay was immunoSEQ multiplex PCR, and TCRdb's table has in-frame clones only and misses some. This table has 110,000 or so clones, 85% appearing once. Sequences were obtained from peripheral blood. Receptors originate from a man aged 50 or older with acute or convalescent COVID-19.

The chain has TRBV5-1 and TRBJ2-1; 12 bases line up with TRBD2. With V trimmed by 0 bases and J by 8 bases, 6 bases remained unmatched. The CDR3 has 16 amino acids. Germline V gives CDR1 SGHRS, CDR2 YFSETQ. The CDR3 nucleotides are TGCGCCAGCAGCTTGGGTTCTAGCGGGAGGGCCGATGAGCAGTTCTTC. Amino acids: CASSLGSSGRADEQFF.

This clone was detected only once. The CDR3 DNA reads as TGTGCCAGCCTACCTCGGGGGTTCACAGATACGCAGTATTTT. Residues: CASLPRGFTDTQYF. The J gene is TRBJ2-3, the V gene TRBV6-5; TRBD2 is a possible D gene (6 bases). V dropped 8 bases and J dropped 2 bases, with 14 bases sitting between them. CDR1 and CDR2 from the germline V gene are MNHEY and SVGAGI. The CDR3 runs 14 residues.

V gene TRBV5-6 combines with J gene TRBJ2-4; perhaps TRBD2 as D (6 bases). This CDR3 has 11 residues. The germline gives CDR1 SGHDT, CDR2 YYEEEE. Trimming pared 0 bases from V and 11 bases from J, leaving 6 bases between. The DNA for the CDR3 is TGTGCCAGCAGCTTGGGGAGGGTTCAGTACTTC. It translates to CASSLGRVQYF.

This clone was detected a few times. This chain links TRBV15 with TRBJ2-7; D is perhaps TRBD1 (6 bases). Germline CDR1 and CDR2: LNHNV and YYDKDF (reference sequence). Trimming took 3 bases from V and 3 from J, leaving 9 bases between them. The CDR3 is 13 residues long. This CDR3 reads CATSRDSYYEQYF. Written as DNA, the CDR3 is TGTGCCACCAGCAGGGACAGCTACTACGAGCAGTACTTC.

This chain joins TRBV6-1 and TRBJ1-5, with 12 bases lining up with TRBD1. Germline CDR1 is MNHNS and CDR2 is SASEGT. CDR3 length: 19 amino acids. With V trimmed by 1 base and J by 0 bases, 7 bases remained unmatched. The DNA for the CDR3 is TGTGCCAGCAGTGAAGGCCCGGGACAGGGGGCGCTTAGCAATCAGCCCCAGCATTTT. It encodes CASSEGPGQGALSNQPQHF.

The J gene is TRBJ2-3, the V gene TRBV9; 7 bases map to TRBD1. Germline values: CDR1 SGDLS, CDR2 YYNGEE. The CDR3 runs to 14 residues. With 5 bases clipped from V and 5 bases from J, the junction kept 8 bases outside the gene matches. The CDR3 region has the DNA TGTGCCAGCAGTACAGGGGCTAGGGGAGATACGCAGTATTTT. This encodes CASSTGARGDTQYF.

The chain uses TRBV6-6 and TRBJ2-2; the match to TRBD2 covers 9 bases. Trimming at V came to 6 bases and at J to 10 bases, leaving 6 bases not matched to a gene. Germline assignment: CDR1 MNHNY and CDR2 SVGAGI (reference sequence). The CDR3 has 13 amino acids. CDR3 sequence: CASRATSGLELFF. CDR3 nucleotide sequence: TGTGCCAGCAGAGCGACTAGCGGCTTGGAGCTGTTTTTT.

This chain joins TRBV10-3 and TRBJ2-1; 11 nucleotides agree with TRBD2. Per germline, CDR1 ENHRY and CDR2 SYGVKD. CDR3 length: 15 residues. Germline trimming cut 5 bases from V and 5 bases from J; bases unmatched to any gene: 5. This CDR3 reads CAISLLAGADNEQFF. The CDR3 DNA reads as TGTGCCATCAGTCTACTAGCGGGGGCCGACAATGAGCAGTTCTTC.

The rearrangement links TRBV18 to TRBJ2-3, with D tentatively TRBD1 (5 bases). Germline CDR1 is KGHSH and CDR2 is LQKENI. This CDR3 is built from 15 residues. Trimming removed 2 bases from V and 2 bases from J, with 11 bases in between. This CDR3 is CASSPAGLTTDTQYF. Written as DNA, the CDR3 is TGTGCCAGCTCACCAGCAGGGTTGACCACAGATACGCAGTATTTT.

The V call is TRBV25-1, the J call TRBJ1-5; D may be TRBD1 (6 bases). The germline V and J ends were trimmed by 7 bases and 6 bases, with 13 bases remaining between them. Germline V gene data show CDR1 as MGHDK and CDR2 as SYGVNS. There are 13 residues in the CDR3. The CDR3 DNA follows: TGTGCCAGCAATGACAGGTTTGGTCAGCCCCAGCATTTT. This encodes CASNDRFGQPQHF.

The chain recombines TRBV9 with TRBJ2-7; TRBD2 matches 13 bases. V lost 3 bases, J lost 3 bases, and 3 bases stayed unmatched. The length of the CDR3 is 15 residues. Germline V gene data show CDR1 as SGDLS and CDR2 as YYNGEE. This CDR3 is CASSEGLAGLYEQYF. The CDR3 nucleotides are TGTGCCAGCAGCGAGGGACTAGCGGGACTCTACGAGCAGTACTTC.

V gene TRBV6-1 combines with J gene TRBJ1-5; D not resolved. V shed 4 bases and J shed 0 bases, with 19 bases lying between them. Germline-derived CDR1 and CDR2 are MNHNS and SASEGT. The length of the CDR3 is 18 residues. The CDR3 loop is CASSATVFFLYSNQPQHF. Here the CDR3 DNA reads TGTGCCAGCAGTGCCACAGTATTCTTCCTTTATAGCAATCAGCCCCAGCATTTT.

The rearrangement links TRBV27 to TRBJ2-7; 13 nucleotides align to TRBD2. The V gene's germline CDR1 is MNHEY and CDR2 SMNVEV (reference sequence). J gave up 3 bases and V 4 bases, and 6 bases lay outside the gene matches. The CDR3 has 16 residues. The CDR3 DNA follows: TGTGCCAGCAGTTCCTTCGGACTAGCGGGAGTCTACGAGCAGTACTTC. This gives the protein CASSSFGLAGVYEQYF.

The CDR3 nucleotides read TGTGCCAGCAGCTTAGGGACAGCCAACGTCCTGACTTTC. This encodes CASSLGTANVLTF. This chain joins TRBV13 and TRBJ2-6; D gene uncertain. The CDR3 has 13 amino acids. The germline V gene has CDR1 PRHDT and CDR2 FYEKMQ (reference sequence). Trimming cost V 0 bases and J 7 bases, with 4 bases left between them.

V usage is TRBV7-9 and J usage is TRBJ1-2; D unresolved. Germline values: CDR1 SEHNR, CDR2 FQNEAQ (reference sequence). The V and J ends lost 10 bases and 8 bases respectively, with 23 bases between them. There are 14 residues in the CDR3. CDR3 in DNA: TGTGCCACCTTGCCGTGGCGCTCCACGGGGGGCTACACCTTC. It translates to CATLPWRSTGGYTF.

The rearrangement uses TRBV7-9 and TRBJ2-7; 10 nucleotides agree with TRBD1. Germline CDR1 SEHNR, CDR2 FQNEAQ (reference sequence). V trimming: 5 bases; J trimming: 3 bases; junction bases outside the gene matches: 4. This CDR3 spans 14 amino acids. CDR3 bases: TGTGCCAGCAGCCCCCGGACAGGGGGCTACGAGCAGTACTTC. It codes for CASSPRTGGYEQYF.

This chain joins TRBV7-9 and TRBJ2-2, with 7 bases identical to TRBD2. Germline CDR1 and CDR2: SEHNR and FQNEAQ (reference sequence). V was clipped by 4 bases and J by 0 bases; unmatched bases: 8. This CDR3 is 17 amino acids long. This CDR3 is CASSSPGSGPNTGELFF. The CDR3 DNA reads TGTGCCAGCAGCTCCCCGGGTAGCGGGCCGAACACCGGGGAGCTGTTTTTT.

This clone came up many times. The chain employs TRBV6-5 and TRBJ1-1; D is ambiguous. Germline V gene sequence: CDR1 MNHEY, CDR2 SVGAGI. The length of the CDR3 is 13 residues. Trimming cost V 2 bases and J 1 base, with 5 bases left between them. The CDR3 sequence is CASSYGRNTEAFF. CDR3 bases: TGTGCCAGCAGTTACGGCCGGAACACTGAAGCTTTCTTT.

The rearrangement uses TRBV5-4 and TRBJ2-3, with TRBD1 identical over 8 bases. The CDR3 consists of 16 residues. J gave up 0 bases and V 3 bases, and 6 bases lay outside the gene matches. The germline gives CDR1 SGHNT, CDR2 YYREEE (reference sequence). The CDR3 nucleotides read TGTGCCAGCAGCTCGGCAGGGGGCCTTAGCACAGATACGCAGTATTTT. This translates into CASSSAGGLSTDTQYF.

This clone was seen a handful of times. CDR3 sequence: CSVEETGLHYEQYF. The CDR3 coding sequence is TGCAGCGTTGAAGAGACGGGACTGCACTACGAGCAGTACTTC. The gene calls are TRBV29-1 and TRBJ2-7, with D perhaps TRBD2 (6 bases). V was clipped by 0 bases and J by 3 bases, with 12 bases between them. Germline V lookup: CDR1 SQVTM, CDR2 ANQGSEA. The CDR3 sequence is 14 residues long.

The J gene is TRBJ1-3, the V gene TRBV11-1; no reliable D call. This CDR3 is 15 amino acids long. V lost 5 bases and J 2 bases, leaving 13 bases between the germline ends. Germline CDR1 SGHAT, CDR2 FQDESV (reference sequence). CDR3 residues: CASSHYEETGNTIYF. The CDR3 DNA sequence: TGTGCCAGCAGCCACTACGAGGAAACTGGAAACACCATATATTTT.

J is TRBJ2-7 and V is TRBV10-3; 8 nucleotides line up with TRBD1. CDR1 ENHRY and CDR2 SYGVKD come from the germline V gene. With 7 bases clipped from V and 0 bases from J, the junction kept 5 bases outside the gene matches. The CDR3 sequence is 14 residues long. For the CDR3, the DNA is TGTGCCATCAAGCCGGGACAGGCCTCCTACGAGCAGTACTTC. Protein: CAIKPGQASYEQYF.

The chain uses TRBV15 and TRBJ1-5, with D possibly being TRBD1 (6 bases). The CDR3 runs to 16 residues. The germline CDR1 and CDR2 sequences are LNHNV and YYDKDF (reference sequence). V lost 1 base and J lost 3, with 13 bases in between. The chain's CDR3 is CATSRARTDFNQPQHF. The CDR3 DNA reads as TGTGCCACCAGCAGAGCGAGGACAGACTTCAATCAGCCCCAGCATTTT.

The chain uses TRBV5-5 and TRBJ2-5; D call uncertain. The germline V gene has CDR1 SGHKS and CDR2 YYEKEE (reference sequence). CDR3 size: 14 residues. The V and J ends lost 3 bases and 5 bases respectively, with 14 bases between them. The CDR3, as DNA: TGTGCCAGCAGCTGGTCGGTGTCCTCGGAGACCCAGTACTTC. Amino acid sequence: CASSWSVSSETQYF.

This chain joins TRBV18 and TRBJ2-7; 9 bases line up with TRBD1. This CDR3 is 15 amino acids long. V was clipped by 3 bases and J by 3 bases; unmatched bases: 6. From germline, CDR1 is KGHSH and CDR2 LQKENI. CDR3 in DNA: TGTGCCAGCTCACCCTTTCGGGACAGGGTCTACGAGCAGTACTTC. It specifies CASSPFRDRVYEQYF.